This note documents a single T cell receptor beta chain sequence. This record comes from a study of regulatory T cells in long-lasting Graves disease. With 0 bases removed from V and 0 bases from J, the gap between germline ends came to 15 bases. Germline CDR1 is MGHDK and CDR2 is SYGVNS. The CDR3 covers 17 residues. Time point in this sample: newly diagnosed GD, antithyroid drugs for less than 3 months. Generation of the TCR library employed RNA extracted from PBMCs. HTBI primers from iRepertoire and Arm-PCR of CDR3 regions yielded the TCR beta libraries. TCRdb independently ran MiXCR on the multiplex PCR reads; one entry per CDR3 protein. Seen here are roughly 610,000 distinct CDR3 sequences, around 15% observed once, and the top ten hold around 19%. These data were also filed under a second study, of T cells in Graves' hyperthyroidism and ophthalmopathy.

This specimen consisted of peripheral blood mononuclear cells (PBMCs), obtained at new diagnosis, from a patient treated with antithyroid drugs. The receptor was derived from a woman aged 25 to 39 with Graves disease. The chain uses TRBV25-1 and TRBJ2-7, with a possible D match to TRBD2 (5 bases). In nucleotides, the CDR3 is TGTGCCAGCAGTGAATATGAGGGCGGAAAAAGCTCCTACGAGCAGTACTTC. Protein product: CASSEYEGGKSSYEQYF.